The following is a TCR beta chain sequence with its context. The sample is drawn from a study of blood T cell repertoires in COVID-19. About the study: PBMCs, B-cell-depleted T cells, or T cells were the source of the cDNA or gDNA that made up the material.

Here immunoSEQ multiplex PCR was the method, and the copy in TCRdb shows in-frame clones only, minus some. The sample has some 220,000 clones; approximately 90% are singletons. The length of the CDR3 is 14 residues. CDR1 and CDR2 from the germline V gene are LNHDA and SQIVND (reference sequence). The V gene end was trimmed by 10 bases and the J gene end by 5 bases; junction bases not matched to a gene: 10. The source of this sequence is a woman in her twenties or thirties who had recovered from COVID-19. V is TRBV19 and J is TRBJ2-1; 8 nucleotides match TRBD2. The sample comprised PBMCs or T cells enriched from blood (not recorded which). In DNA, the CDR3 is TGTGCCACCCGTCTCGGGGGGGCGAACAATGAGCAGTTCTTC. As protein: CATRLGGANNEQFF. The complete variable domain, with remaining parts taken from reference TRBV19 and TRBJ2-1, reads DGGITQSPKYLFRKEGQNVTLSCEQNLNHDAMYWYRQDPGQGLRLIYYSQIVNDFQKGDIAEGYSVSREKKESFPLTVTSAQKNPTAFYLCATRLGGANNEQFFGPGTRLTVL.